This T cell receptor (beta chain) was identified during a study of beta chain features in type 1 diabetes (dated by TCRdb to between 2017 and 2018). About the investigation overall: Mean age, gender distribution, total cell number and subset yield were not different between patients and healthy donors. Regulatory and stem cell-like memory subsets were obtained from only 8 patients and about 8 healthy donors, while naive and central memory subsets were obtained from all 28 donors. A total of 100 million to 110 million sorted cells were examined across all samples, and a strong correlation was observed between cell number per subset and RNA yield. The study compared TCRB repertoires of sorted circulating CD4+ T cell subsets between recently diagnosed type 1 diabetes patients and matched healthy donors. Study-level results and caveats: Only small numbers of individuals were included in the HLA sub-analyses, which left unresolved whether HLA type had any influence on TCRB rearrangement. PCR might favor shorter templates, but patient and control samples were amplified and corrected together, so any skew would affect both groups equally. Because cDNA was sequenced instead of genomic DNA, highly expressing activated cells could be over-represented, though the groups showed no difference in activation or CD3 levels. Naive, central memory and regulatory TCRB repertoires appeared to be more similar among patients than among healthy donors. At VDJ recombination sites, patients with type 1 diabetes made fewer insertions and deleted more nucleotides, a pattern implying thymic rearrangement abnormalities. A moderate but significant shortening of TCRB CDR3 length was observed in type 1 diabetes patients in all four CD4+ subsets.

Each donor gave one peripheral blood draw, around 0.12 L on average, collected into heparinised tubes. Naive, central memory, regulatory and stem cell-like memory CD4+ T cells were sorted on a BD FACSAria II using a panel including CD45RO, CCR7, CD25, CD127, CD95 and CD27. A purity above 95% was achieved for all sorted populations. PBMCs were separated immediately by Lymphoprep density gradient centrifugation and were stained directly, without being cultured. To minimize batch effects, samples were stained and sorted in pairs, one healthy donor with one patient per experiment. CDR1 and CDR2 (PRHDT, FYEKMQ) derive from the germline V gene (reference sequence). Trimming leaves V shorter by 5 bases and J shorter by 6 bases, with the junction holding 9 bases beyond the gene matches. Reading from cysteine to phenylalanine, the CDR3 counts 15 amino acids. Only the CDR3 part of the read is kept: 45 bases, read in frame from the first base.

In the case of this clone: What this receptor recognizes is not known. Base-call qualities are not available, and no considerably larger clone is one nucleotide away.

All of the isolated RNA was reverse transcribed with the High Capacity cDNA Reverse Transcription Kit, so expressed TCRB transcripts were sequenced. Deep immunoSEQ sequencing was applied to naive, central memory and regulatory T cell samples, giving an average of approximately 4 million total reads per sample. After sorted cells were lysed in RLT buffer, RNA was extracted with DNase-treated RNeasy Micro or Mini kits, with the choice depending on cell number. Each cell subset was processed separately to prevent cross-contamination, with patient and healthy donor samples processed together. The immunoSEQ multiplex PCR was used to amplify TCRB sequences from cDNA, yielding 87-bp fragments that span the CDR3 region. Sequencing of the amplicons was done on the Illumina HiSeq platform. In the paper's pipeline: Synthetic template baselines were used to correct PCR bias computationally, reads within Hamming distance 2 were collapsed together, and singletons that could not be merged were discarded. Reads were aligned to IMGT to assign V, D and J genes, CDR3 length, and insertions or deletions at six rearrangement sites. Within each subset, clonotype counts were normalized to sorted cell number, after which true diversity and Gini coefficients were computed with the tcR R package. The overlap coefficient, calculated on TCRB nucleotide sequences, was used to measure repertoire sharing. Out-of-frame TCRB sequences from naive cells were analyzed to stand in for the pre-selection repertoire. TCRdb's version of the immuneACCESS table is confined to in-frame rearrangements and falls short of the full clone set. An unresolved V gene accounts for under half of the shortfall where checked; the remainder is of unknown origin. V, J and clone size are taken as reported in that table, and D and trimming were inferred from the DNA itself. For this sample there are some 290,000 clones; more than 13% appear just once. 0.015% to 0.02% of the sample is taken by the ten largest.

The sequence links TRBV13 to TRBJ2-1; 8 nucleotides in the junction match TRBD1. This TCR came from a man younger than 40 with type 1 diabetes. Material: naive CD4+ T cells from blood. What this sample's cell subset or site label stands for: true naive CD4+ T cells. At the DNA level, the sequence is TGTGCCAGCAGCGAGGACAGGGATGGTTCCAATGAGCAGTTCTTC. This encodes CASSEDRDGSNEQFF.